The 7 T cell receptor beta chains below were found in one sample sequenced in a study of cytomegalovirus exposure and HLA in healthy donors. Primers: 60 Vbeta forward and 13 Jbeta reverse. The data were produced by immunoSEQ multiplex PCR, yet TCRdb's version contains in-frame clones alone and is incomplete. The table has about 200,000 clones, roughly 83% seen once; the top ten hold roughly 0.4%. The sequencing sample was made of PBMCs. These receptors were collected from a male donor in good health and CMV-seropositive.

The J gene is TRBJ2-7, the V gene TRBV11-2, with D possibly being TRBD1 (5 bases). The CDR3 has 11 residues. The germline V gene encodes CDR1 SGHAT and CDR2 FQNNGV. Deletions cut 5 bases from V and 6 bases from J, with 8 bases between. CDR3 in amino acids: CASSRGGEQYF. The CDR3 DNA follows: TGTGCCAGCAGCAGGGGCGGCGAGCAGTACTTC.

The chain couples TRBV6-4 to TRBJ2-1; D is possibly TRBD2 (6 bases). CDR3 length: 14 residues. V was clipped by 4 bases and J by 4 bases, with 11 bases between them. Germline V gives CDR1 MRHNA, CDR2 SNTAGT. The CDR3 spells CASSVGGPYNEQFF. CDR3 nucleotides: TGTGCCAGCAGTGTGGGGGGACCGTACAATGAGCAGTTCTTC.

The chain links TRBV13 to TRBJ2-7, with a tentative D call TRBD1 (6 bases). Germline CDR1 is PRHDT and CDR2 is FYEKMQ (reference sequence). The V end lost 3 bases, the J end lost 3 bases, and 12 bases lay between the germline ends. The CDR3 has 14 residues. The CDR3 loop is CASSFAGTNYEQYF. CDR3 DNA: TGTGCCAGCAGCTTTGCAGGGACAAACTACGAGCAGTACTTC.

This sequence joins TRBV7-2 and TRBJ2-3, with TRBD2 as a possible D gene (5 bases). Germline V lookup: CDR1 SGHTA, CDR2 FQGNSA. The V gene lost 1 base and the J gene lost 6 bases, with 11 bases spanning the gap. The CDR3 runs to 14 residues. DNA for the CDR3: TGTGCCAGCAGCTTAGGAGCGTGGGAGGATACGCAGTATTTT. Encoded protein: CASSLGAWEDTQYF.

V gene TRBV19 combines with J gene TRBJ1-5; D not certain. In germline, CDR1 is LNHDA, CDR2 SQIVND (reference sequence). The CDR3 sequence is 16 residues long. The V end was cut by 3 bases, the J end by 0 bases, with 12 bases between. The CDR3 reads CASSILRDYSNQPQHF. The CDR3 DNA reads TGTGCCAGTAGTATTTTGAGAGACTATAGCAATCAGCCCCAGCATTTT.

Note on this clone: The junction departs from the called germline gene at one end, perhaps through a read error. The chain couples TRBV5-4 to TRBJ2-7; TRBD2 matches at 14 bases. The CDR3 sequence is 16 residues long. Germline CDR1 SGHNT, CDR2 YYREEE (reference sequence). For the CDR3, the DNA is TGCGCCAGCAGCCAAGATCTGACTAGCGGGGGGGACGAGCAGTACTTC. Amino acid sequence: CASSQDLTSGGDEQYF.

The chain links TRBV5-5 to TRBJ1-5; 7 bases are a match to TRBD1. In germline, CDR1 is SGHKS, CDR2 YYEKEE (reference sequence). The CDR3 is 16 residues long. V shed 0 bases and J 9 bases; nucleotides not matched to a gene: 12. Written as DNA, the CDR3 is TGTGCCAGCAGCTTGGAAGGGGATATGACAGGGCGGCCCCAGCATTTT. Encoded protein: CASSLEGDMTGRPQHF.